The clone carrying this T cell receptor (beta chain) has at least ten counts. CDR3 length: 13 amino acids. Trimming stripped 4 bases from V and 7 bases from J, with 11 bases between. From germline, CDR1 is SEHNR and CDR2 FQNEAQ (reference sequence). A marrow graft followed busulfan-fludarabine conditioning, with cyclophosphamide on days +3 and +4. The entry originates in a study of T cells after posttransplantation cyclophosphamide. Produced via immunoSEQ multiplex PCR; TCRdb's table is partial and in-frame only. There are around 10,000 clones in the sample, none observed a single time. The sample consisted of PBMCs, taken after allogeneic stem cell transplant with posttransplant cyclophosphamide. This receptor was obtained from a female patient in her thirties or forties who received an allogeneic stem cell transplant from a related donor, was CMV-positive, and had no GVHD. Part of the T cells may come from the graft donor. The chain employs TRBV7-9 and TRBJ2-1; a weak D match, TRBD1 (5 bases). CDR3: CASSWLSGNEQFF. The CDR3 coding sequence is TGTGCCAGCAGCTGGCTGTCAGGGAATGAGCAGTTCTTC.